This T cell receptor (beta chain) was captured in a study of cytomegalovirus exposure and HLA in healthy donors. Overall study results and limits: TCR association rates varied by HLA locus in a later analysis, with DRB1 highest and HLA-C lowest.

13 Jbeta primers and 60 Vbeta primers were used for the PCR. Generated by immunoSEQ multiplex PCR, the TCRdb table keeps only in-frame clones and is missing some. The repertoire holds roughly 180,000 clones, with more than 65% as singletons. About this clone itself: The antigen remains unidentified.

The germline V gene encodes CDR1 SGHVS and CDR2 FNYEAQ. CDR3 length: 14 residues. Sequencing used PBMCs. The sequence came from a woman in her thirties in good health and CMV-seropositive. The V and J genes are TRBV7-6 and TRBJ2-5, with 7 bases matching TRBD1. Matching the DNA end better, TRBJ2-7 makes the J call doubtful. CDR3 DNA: TGTGCCAGCAGTCAACCGGGACAGCGCTACGAGCAGTACTTC. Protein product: CASSQPGQRYEQYF.